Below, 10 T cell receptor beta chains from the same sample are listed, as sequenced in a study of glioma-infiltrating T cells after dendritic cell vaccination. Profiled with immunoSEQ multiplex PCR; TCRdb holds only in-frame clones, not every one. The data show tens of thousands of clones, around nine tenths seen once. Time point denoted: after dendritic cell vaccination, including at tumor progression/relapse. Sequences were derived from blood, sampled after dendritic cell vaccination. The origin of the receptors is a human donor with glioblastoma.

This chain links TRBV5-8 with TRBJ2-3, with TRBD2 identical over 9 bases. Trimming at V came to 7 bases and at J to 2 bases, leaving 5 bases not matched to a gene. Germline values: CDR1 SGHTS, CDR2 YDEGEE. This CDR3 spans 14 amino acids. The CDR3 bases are TGTGCCAGCGACCTAGCGGGATCCACAGATACGCAGTATTTT. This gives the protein CASDLAGSTDTQYF.

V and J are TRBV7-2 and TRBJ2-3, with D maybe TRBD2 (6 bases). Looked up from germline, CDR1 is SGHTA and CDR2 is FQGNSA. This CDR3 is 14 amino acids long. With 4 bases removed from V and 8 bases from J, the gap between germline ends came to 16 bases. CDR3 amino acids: CASSWTTLPGTQYF. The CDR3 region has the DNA TGTGCCAGCAGCTGGACTACCCTCCCCGGTACGCAGTATTTT.

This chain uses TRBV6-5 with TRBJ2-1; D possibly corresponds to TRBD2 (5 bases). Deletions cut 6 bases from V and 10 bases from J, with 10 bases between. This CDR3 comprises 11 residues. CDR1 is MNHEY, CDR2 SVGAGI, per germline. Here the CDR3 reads CASSRGGEQFF. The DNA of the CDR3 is TGTGCCAGCAGCCGCGGAGGCGAGCAGTTCTTC.

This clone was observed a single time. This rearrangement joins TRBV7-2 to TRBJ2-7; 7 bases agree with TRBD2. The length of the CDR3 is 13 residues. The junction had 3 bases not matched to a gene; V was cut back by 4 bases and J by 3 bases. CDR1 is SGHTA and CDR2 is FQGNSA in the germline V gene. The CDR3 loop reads CASSYTGGYEQYF. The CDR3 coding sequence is TGTGCCAGCAGCTACACGGGAGGCTACGAGCAGTACTTC.

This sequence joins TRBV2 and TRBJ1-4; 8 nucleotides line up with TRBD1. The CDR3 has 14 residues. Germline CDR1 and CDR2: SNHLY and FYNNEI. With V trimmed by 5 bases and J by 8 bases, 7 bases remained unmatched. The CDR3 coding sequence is TGTGCCAGCAGTCGACAGGGGCTCGGAGAAAAACTGTTTTTT. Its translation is CASSRQGLGEKLFF.

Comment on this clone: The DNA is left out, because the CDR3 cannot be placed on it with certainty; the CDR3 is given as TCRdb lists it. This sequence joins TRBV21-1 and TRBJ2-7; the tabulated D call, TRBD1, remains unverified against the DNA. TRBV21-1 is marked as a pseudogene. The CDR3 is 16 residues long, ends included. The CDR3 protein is CASSKAVGTGIYEQYF.

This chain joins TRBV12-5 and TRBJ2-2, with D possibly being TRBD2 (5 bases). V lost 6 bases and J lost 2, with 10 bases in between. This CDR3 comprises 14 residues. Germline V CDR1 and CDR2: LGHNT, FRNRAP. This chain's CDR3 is CASGVRENTGELFF. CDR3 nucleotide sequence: TGTGCTAGTGGAGTCCGGGAAAACACCGGGGAGCTGTTTTTT.

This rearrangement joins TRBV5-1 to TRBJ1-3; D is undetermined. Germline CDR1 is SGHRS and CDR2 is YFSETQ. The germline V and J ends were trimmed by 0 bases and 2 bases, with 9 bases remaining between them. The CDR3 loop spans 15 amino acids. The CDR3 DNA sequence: TGCGCCAGCAGCTTGGGCAGGATAACTGGAAACACCATATATTTT. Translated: CASSLGRITGNTIYF.

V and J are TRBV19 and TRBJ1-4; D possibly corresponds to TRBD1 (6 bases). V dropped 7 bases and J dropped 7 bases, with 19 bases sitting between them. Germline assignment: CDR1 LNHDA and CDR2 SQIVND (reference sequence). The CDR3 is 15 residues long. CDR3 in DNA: TGTGCCAGTAATGATCTAGGACAGTACGGTGAAAAACTGTTTTTT. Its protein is CASNDLGQYGEKLFF.

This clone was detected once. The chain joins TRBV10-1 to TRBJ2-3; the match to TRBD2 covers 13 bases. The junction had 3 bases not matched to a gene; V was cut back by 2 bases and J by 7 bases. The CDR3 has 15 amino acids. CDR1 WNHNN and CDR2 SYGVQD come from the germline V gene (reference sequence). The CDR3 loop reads CASSERTSGRNTQYF. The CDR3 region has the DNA TGCGCCAGCAGTGAGAGGACTAGCGGGAGAAATACGCAGTATTTT.